This T cell receptor beta chain was sequenced for a study of tumor-infiltrating lymphocytes in primary liver carcinoma. The overall study: Productive TCRbeta reads per sample were roughly 3.5 to 7.13 million, not differing by tissue. Study-level points and caveats: Detection in all five tumor regions applied to only about 7-24% of top clones. Tumor top-250-clone fraction significantly exceeded that of blood (p = 0.039).

Making TCR beta cDNA involved approximately 480 ng total RNA and a constant-region primer. Construction of TCR beta libraries relied on three successive nested multiplex PCR rounds employing slightly modified ARM-PCR. The first two PCR rounds, roughly 9 cycles each, used TRBV1-TRBV30 forward primers and a C-beta reverse primer. TCRdb used MiXCR to reprocess the multiplex PCR reads, holding one entry per CDR3 protein. The sample has about 120,000 distinct CDR3 sequences; approximately 70% are singletons. From unsorted bulk tissue weighing about 20-32 mg, DNA and RNA were co-extracted. At sampling, these chronic HBV carriers had received no treatment. Comments on this clonotype: Its target is not known. It may be a read error: a sequence one base away is much more abundant.

The germline V gene encodes CDR1 MNHGY and CDR2 SAAAGT. The CDR3 consists of 13 residues. The V gene is TRBV6-8, the J gene TRBJ2-7; a possible D gene is TRBD2 (5 bases). The sample taken for sequencing was liver tumor tissue from sampling region 1. Subset noted: tumor region T1, superior pole. The sequence was obtained from a woman aged 55-69 years with primary liver carcinoma and hepatitis B virus infection. CDR3 region: CVSSYGKGYEQYF. The CDR3 nucleotides read TGTGTCAGCAGTTACGGGAAGGGATACGAGCAGTACTTC.